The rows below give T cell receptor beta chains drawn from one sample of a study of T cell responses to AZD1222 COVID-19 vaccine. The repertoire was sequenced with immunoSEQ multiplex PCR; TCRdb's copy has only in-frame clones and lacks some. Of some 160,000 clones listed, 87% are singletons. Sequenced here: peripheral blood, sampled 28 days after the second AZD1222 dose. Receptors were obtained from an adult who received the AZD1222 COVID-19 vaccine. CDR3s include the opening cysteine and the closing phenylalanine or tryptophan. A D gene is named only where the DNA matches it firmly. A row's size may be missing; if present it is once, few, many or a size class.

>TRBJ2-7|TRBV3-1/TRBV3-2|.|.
TGTGCCAGCAGCCAGACTTTGACACAGTACGAGCAGTACTTC
CASSQTLTQYEQYF
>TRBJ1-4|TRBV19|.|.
TGTGCCAGTAGAAGAGGGCCATCAACTAATGAAAAACTGTTTTTT
CASRRGPSTNEKLFF
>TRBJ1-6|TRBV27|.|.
TGTGCCAGCAGTTCTGAAGGGTTCGAGATTTCACCCCTCCACTTT
CASSSEGFEISPLHF
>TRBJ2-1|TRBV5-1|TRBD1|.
TGCGCCAGCAGCCCGGGACAGCCTGGCAATGAGCAGTTCTTC
CASSPGQPGNEQFF
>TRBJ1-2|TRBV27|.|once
TGTGCCAGCAGTTGGGAGGGGTCGGGGGGCTATGGCTACACCTTC
CASSWEGSGGYGYTF
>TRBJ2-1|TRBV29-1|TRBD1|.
TGCAGCGCACGGGACAGGGGGTGGGATAATGAGCAGTTCTTC
CSARDRGWDNEQFF
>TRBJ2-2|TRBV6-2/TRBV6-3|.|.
TGTGCCAGCAGTTATCCCGGGGAGCTGTTTTTT
CASSYPGELFF
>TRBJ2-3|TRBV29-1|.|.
TGCAGCGTCTGGACCGGTCGCACAGATACGCAGTATTTT
CSVWTGRTDTQYF
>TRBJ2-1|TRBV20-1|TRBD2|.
TGCAGTGCTAGTAGGACTAGCGGCATTGAGCAGTTCTTC
CSASRTSGIEQFF
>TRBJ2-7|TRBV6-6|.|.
TGTGCCAGCAGTTACACGACAGAGGACTACGAGCAGTACTTC
CASSYTTEDYEQYF
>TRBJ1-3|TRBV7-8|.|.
TGTGCCAGCAGCTTGGAGGGGACCGCCGCTGGAAACACCATATATTTT
CASSLEGTAAGNTIYF
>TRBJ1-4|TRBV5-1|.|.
TGCGCCAGCAGCCTTGCAACTAATGAAAAACTGTTTTTT
CASSLATNEKLFF
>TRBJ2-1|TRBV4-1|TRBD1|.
TGCGCCAGCAGCCAAGCAGACAGGGACAATGAGCAGTTCTTC
CASSQADRDNEQFF
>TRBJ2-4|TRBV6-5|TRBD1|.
TGTGCCAGCAGTAGACAGGGGAAAAACATTCAGTACTTC
CASSRQGKNIQYF
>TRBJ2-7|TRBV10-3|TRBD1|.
TGTGCCATCACCCCGGGACAGGGAAAATACGAGCAGTACTTC
CAITPGQGKYEQYF
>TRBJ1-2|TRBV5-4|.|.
TGTGCCAGCAGCTTCCGCCGTAGCTACACCTTC
CASSFRRSYTF
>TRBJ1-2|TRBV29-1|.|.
TGCAGCGTTGACCCAGGGAATGGCTACACCTTC
CSVDPGNGYTF
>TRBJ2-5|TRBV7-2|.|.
TGTGCCAGCAGCTTAGCGGCTAGGCGTCAAGAGACCCAGTACTTC
CASSLAARRQETQYF
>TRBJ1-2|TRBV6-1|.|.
TGTGCCAGCAGTGAGAAATGGGGAGGCGTCTATGGCTACACCTTC
CASSEKWGGVYGYTF
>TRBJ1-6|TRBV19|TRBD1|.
TGTGCCAGTAGTATAGAACACTGGAGGGGACAGGGTGGATCACCCCTCCACTTT
CASSIEHWRGQGGSPLHF
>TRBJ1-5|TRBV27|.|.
TGTGCCAGCTCGCAGGGTCTGGACCAGCCCCAGCATTTT
CASSQGLDQPQHF
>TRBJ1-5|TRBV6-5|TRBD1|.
TGTGCCAGCAGCCGGACAGGGGCTCAGCCCCAGCATTTT
CASSRTGAQPQHF
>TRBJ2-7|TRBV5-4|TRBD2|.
TGTGCCAGCAGCCTAGACAAGGGACTAGCGGGGGTATACGAGCAGTACTTC
CASSLDKGLAGVYEQYF
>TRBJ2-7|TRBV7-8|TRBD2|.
TGTGCCAGCAGCTTAGGACTAGCGGGTACCTACGAGCAGTACTTC
CASSLGLAGTYEQYF
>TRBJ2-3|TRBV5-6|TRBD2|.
TGTGCCAGCAGCTTGGCAGCGGGGGGGACAGCAGATACGCAGTATTTT
CASSLAAGGTADTQYF
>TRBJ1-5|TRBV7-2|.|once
TGTGCCAGCAGCTTAAGAGCAGGCCAGCCCCAGCATTTT
CASSLRAGQPQHF
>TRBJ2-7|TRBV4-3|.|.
TGCGCCAGCAGCCAATTCCACGGACAGTCCTACGAGCAGTACTTC
CASSQFHGQSYEQYF
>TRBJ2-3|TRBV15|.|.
TGTGCCACCAGCAGGACCGGGACTCGCGTAGATACGCAGTATTTT
CATSRTGTRVDTQYF
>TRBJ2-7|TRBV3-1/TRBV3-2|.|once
TGTGCCAGCAGCCAAGATAGCCCCATGTCCAGGATCTCCTACGAGCAGTACTTC
CASSQDSPMSRISYEQYF
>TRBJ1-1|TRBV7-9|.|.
TGTGCCAGCAGCTTAGCGCTTAGGACCTCACCCAAGACTGAAGCTTTCTTT
CASSLALRTSPKTEAFF
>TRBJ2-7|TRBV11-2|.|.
TGTGCCAGCACGATCCGGGACCGTCCCTACGAGCAGTACTTC
CASTIRDRPYEQYF
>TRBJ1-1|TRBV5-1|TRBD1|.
TGCGCCAGCAGCTTGGACCCGGGACAGGGGCGCGAGGCTTTCTTT
CASSLDPGQGREAFF
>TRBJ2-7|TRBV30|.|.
TGTGCCTGGAGTGTGAGACCGGGACTCTACGAGCAGTACTTC
CAWSVRPGLYEQYF
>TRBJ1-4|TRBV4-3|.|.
TGCGCCAGCAGCCAAGGAGGGGGAACGTATGCAACTAATGAAAAACTGTTTTTT
CASSQGGGTYATNEKLFF
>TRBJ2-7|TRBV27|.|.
TGTGCCAGCAGTTCCCAGGGGCGAGAGCAGTACTTC
CASSSQGREQYF